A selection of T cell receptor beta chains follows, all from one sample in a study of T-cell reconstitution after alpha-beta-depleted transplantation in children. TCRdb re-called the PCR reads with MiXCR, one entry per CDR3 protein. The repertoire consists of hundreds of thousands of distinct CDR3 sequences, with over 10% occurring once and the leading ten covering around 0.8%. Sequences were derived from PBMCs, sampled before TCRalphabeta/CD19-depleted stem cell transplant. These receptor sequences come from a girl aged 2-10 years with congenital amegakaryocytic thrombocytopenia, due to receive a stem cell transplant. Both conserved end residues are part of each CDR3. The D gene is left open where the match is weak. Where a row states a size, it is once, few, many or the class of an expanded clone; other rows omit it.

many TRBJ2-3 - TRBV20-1 CSASLVAFTDTQYF TGCAGTGCTAGTCTCGTGGCCTTCACAGATACGCAGTATTTT
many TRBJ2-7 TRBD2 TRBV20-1 CSARDGREAFYEQYF TGCAGTGCTAGAGATGGGCGGGAGGCCTTCTACGAGCAGTACTTC
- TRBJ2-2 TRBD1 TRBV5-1 CASSLYGTGITGELFF TGCGCCAGCAGCTTATACGGGACAGGGATCACCGGGGAGCTGTTTTTT
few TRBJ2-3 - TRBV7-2 CASSLSAVRADTQYF TGTGCCAGCAGCTTATCAGCGGTTAGAGCAGATACGCAGTATTTT
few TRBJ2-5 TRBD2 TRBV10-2 CASSASGRVAKETQYF TGCGCCAGCAGTGCTAGCGGGAGGGTTGCTAAGGAGACCCAGTACTTC
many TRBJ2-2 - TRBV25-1 CASTRGITGELFF TGTGCCAGCACCAGGGGAATCACCGGGGAGCTGTTTTTT
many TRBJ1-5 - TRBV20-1 CSGGIGNQPQHF TGCAGCGGCGGAATTGGCAATCAGCCCCAGCATTTT
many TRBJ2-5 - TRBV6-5 CASSSVGETQYF TGTGCCAGCAGCTCGGTCGGGGAGACCCAGTACTTC
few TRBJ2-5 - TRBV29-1 CSVGPPGRRETQYF TGCAGCGTTGGGCCCCCAGGGCGGAGGGAGACCCAGTACTTC
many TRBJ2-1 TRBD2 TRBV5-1 CASSLWTSSNEQFF TGCGCCAGCAGCTTATGGACTAGCAGCAATGAGCAGTTCTTC
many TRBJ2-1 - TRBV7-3 CASSLDARMVNEQFF TGTGCCAGCAGCTTAGACGCGAGGATGGTGAATGAGCAGTTCTTC
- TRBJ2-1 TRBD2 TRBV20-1 CSARTSGGSYNEQFF TGCAGTGCTCGGACTAGCGGAGGCTCCTACAATGAGCAGTTCTTC
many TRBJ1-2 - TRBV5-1 CASSLNSGDGYTF TGCGCCAGCAGCTTGAATTCAGGGGATGGCTACACCTTC
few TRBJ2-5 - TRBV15 CATSRSFREWLETQYF TGTGCCACCAGCAGGTCTTTCCGGGAGTGGCTAGAGACCCAGTACTTC
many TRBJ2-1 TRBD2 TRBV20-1 CSARASGSWGEQFF TGCAGTGCTAGAGCTAGCGGGAGTTGGGGTGAGCAGTTCTTC
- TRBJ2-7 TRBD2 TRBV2 CASRKQTSGSLEQYF TGTGCCAGCAGAAAACAAACTAGCGGGAGTCTCGAGCAGTACTTC
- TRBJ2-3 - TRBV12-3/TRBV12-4 CASRGEYGGSDTQYF TGTGCCAGCAGGGGGGAGTATGGCGGTTCAGATACGCAGTATTTT
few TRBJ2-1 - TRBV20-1 CSAKDGSSYNEQFF TGCAGTGCCAAGGACGGGAGCTCCTACAATGAGCAGTTCTTC
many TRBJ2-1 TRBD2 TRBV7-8 CASSLYLAAHKMINEQFF TGTGCCAGCAGCTTATACCTAGCGGCGCATAAAATGATAAATGAGCAGTTCTTC
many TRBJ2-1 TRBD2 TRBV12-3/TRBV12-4 CATLLAGADEQFF TGTGCCACCCTACTAGCGGGAGCCGATGAGCAGTTCTTC
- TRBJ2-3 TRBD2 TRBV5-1 CASSVGAGVETDRQYF TGCGCCAGCAGCGTGGGAGCGGGAGTAGAGACAGATAGGCAGTATTTT
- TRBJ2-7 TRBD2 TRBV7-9 CASSLGPGTSDEQYF TGTGCCAGCAGCTTAGGACCCGGGACTAGCGACGAGCAGTACTTC
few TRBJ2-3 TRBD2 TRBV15 CATSRGGSGTDTQYF TGTGCCACCAGCAGAGGCGGGAGTGGCACAGATACGCAGTATTTT
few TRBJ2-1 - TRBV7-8 CASSRYNSRTSSYNEQFF TGTGCCAGCAGCCGCTACAACTCTAGAACTAGCTCCTACAATGAGCAGTTCTTC
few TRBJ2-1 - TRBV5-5 CASSPGLNSYNEQFF TGTGCCAGCAGCCCTGGACTGAACTCCTACAATGAGCAGTTCTTC
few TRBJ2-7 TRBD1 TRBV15 CATSRVRDSSYEQYF TGTGCCACCAGCAGAGTTCGGGACAGCTCCTACGAGCAGTACTTC
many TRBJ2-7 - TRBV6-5 CASSYGRQRFYEQYF TGTGCCAGCAGTTACGGGAGACAACGTTTCTACGAGCAGTACTTC
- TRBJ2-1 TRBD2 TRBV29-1 CSVQGQTSGRAGEQFF TGCAGCGTCCAGGGCCAAACTAGCGGGAGGGCCGGTGAGCAGTTCTTC
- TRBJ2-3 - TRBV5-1 CASSLASAGDTQYF TGCGCCAGCAGCTTGGCCTCGGCGGGGGATACGCAGTATTTT
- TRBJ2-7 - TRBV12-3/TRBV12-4 CASSFDAWGSYEQYF TGTGCCAGCAGTTTCGACGCATGGGGATCCTACGAGCAGTACTTC
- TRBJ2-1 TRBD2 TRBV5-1 CASSLLVGRREGPEQFF TGCGCCAGCAGCTTGTTAGTAGGTCGGCGGGAGGGCCCTGAGCAGTTCTTC
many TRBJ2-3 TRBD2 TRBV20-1 CSARLAVSTDTQYF TGCAGTGCTAGACTAGCGGTTAGCACAGATACGCAGTATTTT
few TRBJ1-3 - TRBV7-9 CASSLTAGSDTIYF TGTGCCAGCAGCTTGACGGCTGGATCGGACACCATATATTTT
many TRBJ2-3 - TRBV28 CASSFRGGTLGHHRTDTQYF TGTGCCAGCAGTTTCCGAGGCGGGACATTAGGGCACCACAGAACAGATACGCAGTATTTT
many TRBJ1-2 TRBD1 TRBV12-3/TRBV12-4 CASSLIGGALGYTF TGTGCCAGCAGTTTGATAGGGGGCGCGTTGGGCTACACCTTC
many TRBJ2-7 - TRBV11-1 CASQLGSYEQYF TGTGCCAGTCAACTAGGGTCCTACGAGCAGTACTTC
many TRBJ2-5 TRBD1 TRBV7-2 CASSRDRVGQETQYF TGTGCCAGCAGCAGGGACAGGGTCGGCCAAGAGACCCAGTACTTC
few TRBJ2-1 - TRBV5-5 CASSLGDFLLAMNEQFF TGTGCCAGCAGCTTAGGGGATTTTTTGCTAGCAATGAATGAGCAGTTCTTC
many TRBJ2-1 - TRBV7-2 CASSLATPFDEQFF TGTGCCAGCAGCTTAGCAACTCCTTTTGATGAGCAGTTCTTC
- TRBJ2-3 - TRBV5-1 CASSADRTTDTQYF TGCGCCAGCAGCGCAGACAGAACCACAGATACGCAGTATTTT
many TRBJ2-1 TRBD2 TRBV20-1 CSLSPGTSRNEQFF TGCAGCCTCTCTCCAGGGACTAGCAGAAATGAGCAGTTCTTC